Presented here are 24 T cell receptor beta chains from one specimen sequenced in a study of blood T cell repertoires in COVID-19 (dated by TCRdb to the early 2020s). Libraries were made using the immunoSEQ multiplex PCR assay. TCRdb holds this immuneACCESS table with in-frame rearrangements only. Some clones are missing; in checked studies, unresolved V genes explain under half, and the rest has no known cause. The sample data list 84,000 or so clones, and roughly 78% of these were observed just once. Just over 35% of the sample is in the top ten clones. Sequenced input: peripheral blood. The source of these receptors is a man aged 60-69 years with COVID-19, enrolled during active disease.

The chain uses TRBV7-9 and TRBJ1-2; D not resolved. Between the trimmed V and J ends, which lost 11 bases and 4 bases, there was a span of 20 bases. The CDR3 covers 14 residues. Germline V CDR1 and CDR2: SEHNR, FQNEAQ (reference sequence). CDR3: CALPLLGGLYGYTF. In DNA form, the CDR3 reads TGTGCCCTGCCTCTTCTCGGCGGCCTCTATGGCTACACCTTC.

This clone has a handful of counts. The V gene is TRBV6-5, the J gene TRBJ1-4; 9 nucleotides line up with TRBD1. CDR1 and CDR2 from the germline V gene are MNHEY and SVGAGI. The CDR3 has 15 amino acids. The V segment lost 6 bases and the J segment 6 bases; nucleotides outside the gene matches: 8. The CDR3, as DNA: TGTGCCAGCAGGGCCCCGACAGGGGGTCATGAAAAACTGTTTTTT. Residues: CASRAPTGGHEKLFF.

The chain has TRBV29-1 and TRBJ2-5, with D possibly TRBD2 on 6 matching bases. CDR3 length: 13 residues. V shed 7 bases and J shed 5 bases, with 17 bases lying between them. Germline loops: CDR1 SQVTM, CDR2 ANQGSEA. This CDR3 is CSAGLKEGETQYF. CDR3 nucleotide sequence: TGCAGCGCCGGACTTAAGGAGGGGGAGACCCAGTACTTC.

The chain is built from TRBV15 and TRBJ2-7, with a weak D call TRBD1 (5 bases). This CDR3 has 13 amino acids. Germline V gene lookup returns CDR1 LNHNV and CDR2 YYDKDF (reference sequence). V was trimmed by 3 bases and J by 4 bases, leaving 10 bases between them. The CDR3 spells CATSSGDSYEQYF. The CDR3 DNA reads TGTGCCACCAGCAGCGGTGACAGTTACGAGCAGTACTTC.

The V gene is TRBV19, the J gene TRBJ2-6, with unresolved D. CDR3 size: 15 residues. V was shortened by 3 bases and J by 0 bases, with 6 bases between the two germline ends. The germline V gene encodes CDR1 LNHDA and CDR2 SQIVND (reference sequence). The CDR3 sequence: CASSMERSGANVLTF. The CDR3 DNA reads TGTGCCAGTAGTATGGAGCGCTCTGGGGCCAACGTCCTGACTTTC.

The chain recombines TRBV5-1 with TRBJ2-1; 9 bases agree with TRBD1. The germline gives CDR1 SGHRS, CDR2 YFSETQ. The J segment lost 7 bases and the V segment lost 4 bases, leaving 9 bases of the junction unmatched. The CDR3 covers 15 residues. The CDR3 is CASSTPGQGGNEQFF. The CDR3 DNA reads TGCGCCAGCAGCACACCGGGACAGGGTGGGAATGAGCAGTTCTTC.

The chain carries TRBV4-1 and TRBJ2-1; TRBD2 might be the D (5 bases). The germline CDR1 and CDR2 sequences are MGHRA and YSYEKL. Trimming took 4 bases from V and 7 from J, leaving 11 bases between them. The CDR3 runs to 13 residues. CDR3 residues: CASSPQEGNEQFF. CDR3 nucleotides: TGCGCCAGCAGCCCACAAGAGGGTAATGAGCAGTTCTTC.

The chain uses TRBV19 and TRBJ1-1, with unresolved D. V lost 1 base and J lost 5, with 11 bases in between. This CDR3 has 14 residues. The germline CDR1 and CDR2 sequences are LNHDA and SQIVND (reference sequence). The CDR3 sequence is CASSIAGSVTEAFF. CDR3 bases: TGTGCCAGTAGTATAGCCGGGTCCGTGACTGAAGCTTTCTTT. The full variable domain, with the rest looked up from reference TRBV19 and TRBJ1-1, is DGGITQSPKYLFRKEGQNVTLSCEQNLNHDAMYWYRQDPGQGLRLIYYSQIVNDFQKGDIAEGYSVSREKKESFPLTVTSAQKNPTAFYLCASSIAGSVTEAFFGQGTRLTVV.

The chain combines TRBV5-1 with TRBJ2-1, with 8 bases identical to TRBD2. This CDR3 is 15 amino acids long. The V segment lost 1 base and the J segment 7 bases; nucleotides outside the gene matches: 7. Per the germline V gene, CDR1 is SGHRS and CDR2 is YFSETQ. The CDR3 loop reads CASSLSSGTINEQFF. CDR3 in DNA: TGCGCCAGCAGCTTGAGTAGCGGGACTATAAATGAGCAGTTCTTC.

V and J are TRBV19 and TRBJ2-7; TRBD1 might be the D (6 bases). This CDR3 is built from 13 residues. Germline V gene data show CDR1 as LNHDA and CDR2 as SQIVND (reference sequence). Between the trimmed V and J ends, which lost 6 bases and 2 bases, there was a span of 11 bases. CDR3 bases: TGTGCCAGTAGCCGGGACACTACCTACGAGCAGTACTTC. It yields the protein CASSRDTTYEQYF. Combining the CDR3 with reference TRBV19 and TRBJ2-7 gives the whole variable domain DGGITQSPKYLFRKEGQNVTLSCEQNLNHDAMYWYRQDPGQGLRLIYYSQIVNDFQKGDIAEGYSVSREKKESFPLTVTSAQKNPTAFYLCASSRDTTYEQYFGPGTRLTVT.

V is TRBV5-1 and J is TRBJ2-5, with 8 positions matching TRBD2. Germline values: CDR1 SGHRS, CDR2 YFSETQ. J was trimmed by 5 bases and V by 4 bases; bases with no gene match: 7. There are 14 residues in the CDR3. The CDR3 DNA reads as TGCGCCAGCAGCCTTAGCGGGATTGGGGAGACCCAGTACTTC. Residues: CASSLSGIGETQYF. The full variable domain, its missing parts supplied by reference TRBV5-1 and TRBJ2-5, is KAGVTQTPRYLIKTRGQQVTLSCSPISGHRSVSWYQQTPGQGLQFLFEYFSETQRNKGNFPGRFSGRQFSNSRSEMNVSTLELGDSALYLCASSLSGIGETQYFGPGTRLLVL.

The chain is built from TRBV11-3 and TRBJ2-3; 8 bases agree with TRBD2. CDR3 length: 15 residues. Germline V CDR1 and CDR2: SGHNT, YENEEA. Trimming took 5 bases from V and 4 from J; bases not matched to a gene: 8. The CDR3, as DNA: TGTGCCAGCAGCCCCGGGGGGGCCAGGGCAGATACGCAGTATTTT. Residues: CASSPGGARADTQYF.

The chain recombines TRBV5-4 with TRBJ2-3; the D is unclear. The CDR3 runs to 13 residues. Germline V CDR1 and CDR2: SGHNT, YYREEE (reference sequence). V shed 2 bases and J shed 1 base, with 5 bases lying between them. The CDR3 is CASSFGRTDTQYF. For the CDR3, the DNA is TGTGCCAGCAGCTTTGGCCGCACAGATACGCAGTATTTT.

The chain recombines TRBV29-1 with TRBJ1-1; 8 bases align to TRBD1. CDR3 size: 16 residues. With 2 bases clipped from V and 1 base from J, the junction kept 9 bases outside the gene matches. Germline CDR1 is SQVTM and CDR2 is ANQGSEA. The CDR3 region is CSVEYWPGGQNTEAFF. CDR3 DNA sequence: TGCAGCGTTGAATACTGGCCAGGGGGCCAGAACACTGAAGCTTTCTTT.

This rearrangement joins TRBV3-1 (or the pseudogene TRBV3-2) to TRBJ2-2; 12 positions agree with TRBD1. The CDR3 is made up of 15 amino acids. The trim removed 5 bases at V and 6 bases at J, leaving 4 bases unmatched. CDR1 is LGHDT, CDR2 YNNKEL, per germline (reference sequence). In DNA, the CDR3 is TGTGCCAGCAGCACCGGGACAGGGGGCGCCGGGGAGCTGTTTTTT. The encoded protein is CASSTGTGGAGELFF.

The count of this clone is one. The V gene is TRBV5-4, the J gene TRBJ2-2; 7 nucleotides match TRBD1. CDR1 and CDR2 from the germline V gene are SGHNT and YYREEE (reference sequence). V gave up 3 bases and J gave up 2 bases; unmatched junction bases: 4. There are 15 residues in the CDR3. The CDR3 bases are TGTGCCAGCAGCTATGACAGGGTTAACACCGGGGAGCTGTTTTTT. Residues: CASSYDRVNTGELFF.

V and J are TRBV11-3 and TRBJ2-7; 10 nucleotides line up with TRBD1. Looked up from germline, CDR1 is SGHNT and CDR2 is YENEEA. The CDR3 is 16 amino acids. The V segment lost 5 bases and the J segment 0 bases; nucleotides outside the gene matches: 7. The DNA for the CDR3 is TGTGCCAGCAGCCCCCGGGACAGGGGTAACTCCTACGAGCAGTACTTC. Its translation: CASSPRDRGNSYEQYF. The full variable domain, completed using reference TRBV11-3 and TRBJ2-7, is EAGVVQSPRYKIIEKKQPVAFWCNPISGHNTLYWYLQNLGQGPELLIRYENEEAVDDSQLPKDRFSAERLKGVDSTLKIQPAELGDSAVYLCASSPRDRGNSYEQYFGPGTRLTVT.

The chain couples TRBV19 to TRBJ2-7, with D possibly being TRBD2 (6 bases). In germline, CDR1 is LNHDA, CDR2 SQIVND (reference sequence). The CDR3 extends over 15 amino acids. Trimming stripped 5 bases from V and 3 bases from J, with 17 bases between. In nucleotides, the CDR3 is TGTGCCAGTAGTGACGCCTCGCGGGGTTACTACGAGCAGTACTTC. Translated: CASSDASRGYYEQYF.

The chain employs TRBV19 and TRBJ1-1; D ambiguous. V lost 6 bases, J lost 3 bases, and 14 bases lay in between. Germline CDR1 and CDR2: LNHDA and SQIVND (reference sequence). CDR3 length: 14 amino acids. CDR3 DNA sequence: TGTGCCAGTAGCCTATGGGCGGGAGACACTGAAGCTTTCTTT. This translates into CASSLWAGDTEAFF.

The V call is TRBV20-1, the J call TRBJ2-3; 11 bases agree with TRBD2. Looked up from germline, CDR1 is DFQATT and CDR2 is SNEGSKA (reference sequence). This CDR3 is 15 amino acids long. Trimming cost V 3 bases and J 5 bases; bases outside gene matches: 7. CDR3 nucleotide sequence: TGCAGTGCTAGTCTAGCGGGGGGTCGGTTAGATACGCAGTATTTT. It is translated as CSASLAGGRLDTQYF.

The V call is TRBV30, the J call TRBJ1-2; 8 bases align to TRBD1. The V gene's germline CDR1 is GTSNPN and CDR2 SVGIG (reference sequence). The CDR3 has 11 residues. J was trimmed by 6 bases and V by 6 bases; bases with no gene match: 3. The CDR3 DNA reads TGTGCCTGTTTACAGGGGGATGGCTACACCTTC. It encodes CACLQGDGYTF.

The rearrangement uses TRBV5-6 and TRBJ2-2; 7 nucleotides agree with TRBD1. The trim removed 4 bases at V and 0 bases at J, leaving 6 bases unmatched. This CDR3 is 16 amino acids long. The germline V gene encodes CDR1 SGHDT and CDR2 YYEEEE. CDR3 region: CASSPLDRTNTGELFF. For the CDR3, the DNA is TGTGCCAGCAGCCCCTTGGACAGGACGAACACCGGGGAGCTGTTTTTT.

This chain links TRBV9 with TRBJ2-7, with D possibly matching TRBD2 (6 bases). With 3 bases removed from V and 3 bases from J, the gap between germline ends came to 16 bases. Germline V lookup: CDR1 SGDLS, CDR2 YYNGEE. CDR3 length equals 15 residues. The CDR3 sequence: CASSERAGIFYEQYF. The CDR3 DNA follows: TGTGCCAGCAGCGAGCGGGCAGGGATCTTCTACGAGCAGTACTTC.

The rearrangement uses TRBV7-9 and TRBJ2-3; TRBD2 matches at 8 bases. The CDR3 totals 15 residues. Germline CDR1 reads SEHNR; CDR2 reads FQNEAQ (reference sequence). Trimming cost V 2 bases and J 1 base; bases outside gene matches: 2. CDR3 region: CASSLRREGTDTQYF. The CDR3 bases are TGTGCCAGCAGCTTACGGCGGGAGGGCACAGATACGCAGTATTTT.